Detailed here is one T cell receptor beta chain. What it recognizes is unknown. The V and J ends lost 0 bases and 11 bases respectively, with 10 bases between them. CDR3 length: 11 residues. CDR1 is DFQATT and CDR2 is SNEGSKA in the germline V gene (reference sequence). The source of the sample is a study of blood T cells in healthy people across ages. In the study overall: The template switching approach captured approximately one barcoded beta molecule for every two T cells. Study results and limitations: Long-lived donors carried more naive CD4+ cells and greater diversity than aged donors. Considered underestimates were the diversity estimates obtained from one million T cells.

The use of a sample-barcoded 5' primer and a J-beta primer mix characterized a second PCR of about 7 to 12 cycles. Every sample gave at least 3 million paired-end reads containing CDR3. TCRdb processed the 5' RACE reads anew with MiXCR; each CDR3 protein has one entry. The table has about 730,000 distinct CDR3 sequences, approximately 43% seen once. The sequencing input was blood. This clonotype was obtained from a woman between 55 and 75 years old in good health. The chain recombines TRBV20-1 with TRBJ2-5; D gene uncertain. Here the CDR3 DNA reads TGCAGTGCTAGAGAGGTGGATGAGCAGTACTTC. It is translated as CSAREVDEQYF.